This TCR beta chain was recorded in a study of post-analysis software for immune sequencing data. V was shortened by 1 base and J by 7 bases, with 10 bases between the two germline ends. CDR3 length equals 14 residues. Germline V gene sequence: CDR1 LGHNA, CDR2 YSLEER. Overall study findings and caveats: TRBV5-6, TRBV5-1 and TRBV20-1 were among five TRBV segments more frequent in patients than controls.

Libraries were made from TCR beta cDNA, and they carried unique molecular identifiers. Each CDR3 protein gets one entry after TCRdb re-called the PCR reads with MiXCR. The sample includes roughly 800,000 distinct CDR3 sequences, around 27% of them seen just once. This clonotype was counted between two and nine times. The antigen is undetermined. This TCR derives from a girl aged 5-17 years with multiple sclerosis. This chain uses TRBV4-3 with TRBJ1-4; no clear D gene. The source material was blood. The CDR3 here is CASSQAGSGEKLFF. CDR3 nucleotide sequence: TGCGCCAGCAGCCAAGCGGGTAGTGGTGAAAAACTGTTTTTT.